This entry lists 27 T cell receptor beta chains sequenced from one sample in a study of regulatory T cells in long-lasting Graves disease. The sample's time point: newly diagnosed GD, antithyroid drugs for less than 3 months. Extracted RNA from PBMCs served as the source of the TCR library. TCR beta libraries were built with iRepertoire HTBI primers and Arm-PCR of CDR3 regions. Via MiXCR, TCRdb re-called the multiplex PCR reads, giving one row per CDR3 protein. Of about 530,000 distinct CDR3 sequences listed, about 16% are singletons. These data were likewise used in another study, on T cells in Graves' hyperthyroidism and ophthalmopathy.

The sequencing here drew on peripheral blood mononuclear cells (PBMCs), taken at new diagnosis, from a patient treated with antithyroid drugs. All receptors come from a woman aged 40 to 65 with Graves disease.

At least ten counts were recorded for this clonotype. The chain uses TRBV7-2 and TRBJ1-1, with D maybe TRBD1 (6 bases). In germline, CDR1 is SGHTA, CDR2 FQGNSA. V lost 6 bases and J lost 6, with 20 bases in between. The CDR3 contains 15 residues. The CDR3 reads CASRGGGSMTPEAFF. CDR3 DNA sequence: TGTGCCAGCAGAGGAGGGGGGTCGATGACACCTGAAGCTTTCTTT.

This clonotype occurred a few times. The CDR3 is CASTVPDGAFF. The CDR3 bases are TGTGCCAGTACCGTTCCAGACGGGGCTTTCTTT. The chain joins TRBV19 to TRBJ1-1, with D hard to call. Germline V gene lookup returns CDR1 LNHDA and CDR2 SQIVND (reference sequence). The CDR3 totals 11 residues. Trimming pared 7 bases from V and 11 bases from J, leaving 14 bases between. The variable domain in full, with the rest retrieved from reference TRBV19 and TRBJ1-1, is DGGITQSPKYLFRKEGQNVTLSCEQNLNHDAMYWYRQDPGQGLRLIYYSQIVNDFQKGDIAEGYSVSREKKESFPLTVTSAQKNPTAFYLCASTVPDGAFFGQGTRLTVV.

The genes are TRBV27 and TRBJ1-5; 7 bases map to TRBD1. J gave up 5 bases and V 5 bases, and 9 bases lay outside the gene matches. The CDR3 extends over 15 amino acids. CDR1 is MNHEY, CDR2 SMNVEV, per germline (reference sequence). The CDR3 is CASSRQGSRDQPQHF. The CDR3 DNA reads as TGTGCCAGCAGTAGACAGGGATCTCGGGATCAGCCCCAGCATTTT.

CDR3 sequence reads: CSATTGGAEVGYTF. DNA of the CDR3: TGCAGTGCTACGACAGGGGGCGCTGAGGTGGGCTACACCTTC. The V gene is TRBV20-1, the J gene TRBJ1-2; 10 bases fit TRBD1. This CDR3 comprises 14 residues. J lost 8 bases, V lost 4 bases, and 10 bases had no gene match. The germline V gene has CDR1 DFQATT and CDR2 SNEGSKA (reference sequence).

This clonotype was observed a single time. The conserved phenylalanine or tryptophan normally closing the CDR3 is absent here, so this likely arose from a read error. The chain carries TRBV6-1 and TRBJ2-1, with D perhaps matching TRBD2 (7 bases). There are 12 residues in the CDR3. Per the germline V gene, CDR1 is MNHNS and CDR2 is SASEGT. V lost 8 bases to trimming and J lost 7 bases, with 12 bases between them. In DNA form, the CDR3 reads TGTGCCAGCGGGGGGGCCCAAAATGAGCAGTTCCTC. It specifies CASGGAQNEQFL.

The chain links TRBV10-3 to TRBJ2-7, with 7 nucleotides matching TRBD1. In germline, CDR1 is ENHRY, CDR2 SYGVKD. Trimming cost V 3 bases and J 4 bases; bases outside gene matches: 6. The CDR3 loop spans 14 amino acids. The CDR3 DNA reads TGTGCCATCAGTGACCAACAACAGGGGTACGAGCAGTACTTC. Amino acids: CAISDQQQGYEQYF.

This clonotype was picked up many times. The rearrangement joins TRBV3-1 to TRBJ2-2, with 9 bases lining up with TRBD1. The germline V gene encodes CDR1 LGHDT and CDR2 YNNKEL (reference sequence). The V gene end was trimmed by 0 bases and the J gene end by 6 bases; junction bases not matched to a gene: 5. The CDR3 is made up of 16 amino acids. The CDR3 protein is CASSQDRQGVSGELFF. CDR3 DNA sequence: TGTGCCAGCAGCCAAGACAGACAGGGGGTATCCGGGGAGCTGTTTTTT.

The rearrangement uses TRBV4-1 and TRBJ1-5; D unresolved. The germline CDR1 and CDR2 sequences are MGHRA and YSYEKL. V lost 3 bases, J lost 5 bases, and 20 bases lay in between. This CDR3 comprises 17 residues. CDR3 protein: CASSQGLAGRRDQPQHF. The CDR3, as DNA: TGCGCCAGCAGCCAGGGTCTGGCGGGGAGGAGGGATCAGCCCCAGCATTTT.

Notes on this clonotype: A much bigger clone sits one base away, suggesting this may be a read error. The chain links TRBV2 to TRBJ1-2; tentative D call: TRBD1 (5 bases). Germline V gives CDR1 SNHLY, CDR2 FYNNEI. This CDR3 region has 10 residues. V gave up 11 bases and J gave up 8 bases, with 12 bases separating them. CDR3 residues: CALRGDGYTF. CDR3 in DNA: TGTGCCCTGAGGGGCGACGGCTACACCTTC.

The V call is TRBV11-2, the J call TRBJ1-5; D perhaps matches TRBD1 (6 bases). Trimming removed 10 bases from V and 5 bases from J, with 24 bases in between. The CDR3 covers 16 residues. Germline V gives CDR1 SGHAT, CDR2 FQNNGV. CDR3 amino acids: CANQKKQGGGYQPQHF. CDR3 DNA: TGTGCCAACCAAAAAAAACAGGGTGGGGGCTATCAGCCCCAGCATTTT.

The chain employs TRBV6-5 and TRBJ2-7; TRBD2 might be the D (6 bases). CDR1 and CDR2 (germline): MNHEY, SVGAGI. The CDR3 spans 14 residues. Trimming stripped 2 bases from V and 3 bases from J, with 11 bases between. The CDR3 loop is CASSYGRQGYEQYF. CDR3 nucleotide sequence: TGTGCCAGCAGTTACGGGAGGCAAGGCTACGAGCAGTACTTC.

This clonotype was found a few times. The chain couples TRBV5-1 to TRBJ1-5; TRBD1 matches at 11 bases. Germline CDR1 SGHRS, CDR2 YFSETQ. CDR3 length: 15 amino acids. The J segment lost 5 bases and the V segment lost 4 bases, leaving 5 bases of the junction unmatched. CDR3 sequence (DNA): TGCGCCAGCAGCATGGGGACAGGGGGTCATCAGCCCCAGCATTTT. This translates into CASSMGTGGHQPQHF.

This clonotype was recorded at least ten times. The rearrangement joins TRBV6-2 or TRBV6-3 to TRBJ1-5, with 7 bases fitting TRBD1. J was trimmed by 6 bases and V by 5 bases; bases with no gene match: 10. The CDR3 is made up of 15 amino acids. Germline V gene data show CDR1 as MNHEY and CDR2 as SVGEGT. Here the CDR3 DNA reads TGTGCCAGCAGTGAGGGGCAGGGGGATCGTCAGCCCCAGCATTTT. This codes for CASSEGQGDRQPQHF.

The chain couples TRBV5-5 to TRBJ2-1, with D uncertain. The CDR3 is made up of 16 amino acids. CDR1 SGHKS and CDR2 YYEKEE come from the germline V gene (reference sequence). V was shortened by 1 base and J by 2 bases, with 13 bases between the two germline ends. CDR3 sequence (DNA): TGTGCCAGCAGCTTGAGTCTGGAGAGGCCCTACAATGAGCAGTTCTTC. Amino acid sequence: CASSLSLERPYNEQFF.

The genes are TRBV2 and TRBJ1-6; no clear D gene. This CDR3 contains 15 residues. Germline V gene lookup returns CDR1 SNHLY and CDR2 FYNNEI. Deletions cut 8 bases from V and 7 bases from J, with 18 bases between. The CDR3 here is CASEGLRVSNSPLHF. CDR3 DNA: TGTGCCAGCGAAGGGCTTCGGGTATCGAATTCACCCCTCCACTTT.

This clonotype has only a few counts. The chain recombines TRBV10-2 with TRBJ1-6, with no clear D. The CDR3 totals 12 residues. V was clipped by 6 bases and J by 8 bases, with 8 bases between them. The germline CDR1 and CDR2 sequences are WSHSY and SAAADI. Here the CDR3 reads CASRDGDSPLHF. In nucleotides, the CDR3 is TGCGCCAGCAGGGACGGGGATTCACCCCTCCACTTT.

In DNA, the CDR3 is TGTGCCACCAGCAGAGGCAGGGGGCAGGAGACCCAGTACTTC. This encodes CATSRGRGQETQYF. The genes are TRBV15 and TRBJ2-5, with 8 bases identical to TRBD1. After removal of 1 base from V and 5 bases from J, the junction contained 3 bases not matched to a gene. The CDR3 contains 14 residues. The V gene's germline CDR1 is LNHNV and CDR2 YYDKDF (reference sequence).

In its sample, this clonotype was seen many times. This chain joins TRBV5-1 and TRBJ1-1, with D unresolved. From germline, CDR1 is SGHRS and CDR2 YFSETQ. The CDR3 is 15 amino acids. Between the trimmed V and J ends, which lost 0 bases and 0 bases, there was a span of 9 bases. The CDR3 is CASSLERQVNTEAFF. The CDR3 DNA reads TGCGCCAGCAGCTTGGAAAGGCAGGTGAACACTGAAGCTTTCTTT. Full variable domain (outside the CDR3, taken from reference TRBV5-1 and TRBJ1-1): KAGVTQTPRYLIKTRGQQVTLSCSPISGHRSVSWYQQTPGQGLQFLFEYFSETQRNKGNFPGRFSGRQFSNSRSEMNVSTLELGDSALYLCASSLERQVNTEAFFGQGTRLTVV.

In this sample, this clonotype turned up many times. The CDR3 spells CASSFQGGGNSPLHF. The CDR3 DNA sequence: TGTGCCAGCAGCTTCCAGGGAGGGGGAAATTCACCCCTCCACTTT. The chain is built from TRBV11-2 and TRBJ1-6; D perhaps matches TRBD1 (6 bases). Trimming left V 3 bases short and J 7 bases short, with 13 bases between. The CDR3 extends over 15 amino acids. From germline, CDR1 is SGHAT and CDR2 FQNNGV.

This clonotype was observed many times. This sequence joins TRBV20-1 and TRBJ1-1; D gene uncertain. V lost 7 bases and J lost 1, with 13 bases in between. The CDR3 is 13 amino acids. From germline, CDR1 is DFQATT and CDR2 SNEGSKA (reference sequence). Written as DNA, the CDR3 is TGCAGTGTACCCCCGGGAGGGAACACTGAAGCTTTCTTT. Its protein is CSVPPGGNTEAFF.

This clonotype occurred a few times. The rearrangement joins TRBV2 to TRBJ1-4; TRBD1 is a possible D gene (6 bases). In germline, CDR1 is SNHLY, CDR2 FYNNEI. Trimming stripped 11 bases from V and 7 bases from J, with 14 bases between. The CDR3 has 12 residues. CDR3 DNA: TGTGCCGATGCCTCGGACAGTGAAAAACTGTTTTTT. It codes for CADASDSEKLFF.

This clonotype came up many times. This chain joins TRBV2 and TRBJ1-1; D not certain. Between the trimmed V and J ends, which lost 5 bases and 1 base, there was a span of 8 bases. Per the germline V gene, CDR1 is SNHLY and CDR2 is FYNNEI. The CDR3 contains 13 residues. CDR3 protein: CASSKTQNTEAFF. CDR3 DNA sequence: TGTGCCAGCAGTAAGACACAGAACACTGAAGCTTTCTTT.

This clonotype was counted at least ten times. The chain recombines TRBV6-1 with TRBJ1-2; D remains unclear. Germline assignment: CDR1 MNHNS and CDR2 SASEGT. CDR3 size: 12 residues. V was clipped by 4 bases and J by 4 bases, with 7 bases between them. The CDR3 sequence: CASSVLGYGYTF. CDR3 in DNA: TGTGCCAGCAGTGTTTTAGGCTATGGCTACACCTTC.

The V call is TRBV3-1, the J call TRBJ2-2, with 9 bases aligning to TRBD1. V gave up 7 bases and J gave up 5 bases; unmatched junction bases: 11. CDR3 size: 16 residues. The germline gives CDR1 LGHDT, CDR2 YNNKEL (reference sequence). The CDR3, as DNA: TGTGCCAGCATCAGCGGGACAGGGATCGGAACCGGGGAGCTGTTTTTT. Protein: CASISGTGIGTGELFF.

The table lists this clonotype with many counts. The chain joins TRBV2 to TRBJ2-1; D not resolved. There are 15 residues in the CDR3. Germline CDR1 SNHLY, CDR2 FYNNEI. V was pared by 8 bases and J by 0 bases, with 14 bases between. CDR3 bases: TGTGCCAGCTCCTCCGGGTCCAGCTCCTACAATGAGCAGTTCTTC. This codes for CASSSGSSSYNEQFF.

Ten or more counts support this clonotype. J is TRBJ2-5 and V is TRBV12-5, with 9 bases lining up with TRBD1. This CDR3 has 17 amino acids. Germline assignment: CDR1 LGHNT and CDR2 FRNRAP. V dropped 4 bases and J dropped 3; count of bases not matched to a gene: 12. CDR3 protein: CASGYPPTGTGKETQYF. Here the CDR3 DNA reads TGTGCTAGTGGTTACCCCCCCACCGGGACAGGGAAAGAGACCCAGTACTTC. Variable domain in full (rest from reference TRBV12-5 and TRBJ2-5): DARVTQTPRHKVTEMGQEVTMRCQPILGHNTVFWYRQTMMQGLELLAYFRNRAPLDDSGMPKDRFSAEMPDATLATLKIQPSEPRDSAVYFCASGYPPTGTGKETQYFGPGTRLLVL.

V is TRBV7-9 and J is TRBJ2-7, with 7 bases that match TRBD1. V shed 0 bases and J 7 bases; nucleotides not matched to a gene: 9. This CDR3 is built from 15 residues. Germline-derived CDR1 and CDR2 are SEHNR and FQNEAQ (reference sequence). CDR3 DNA sequence: TGTGCCAGCAGCTTAGCGCAGAGACAGGGTTCGGAGCAGTACTTC. Residues: CASSLAQRQGSEQYF.